These 26 T cell receptor beta chains share one sample of origin, sequenced in a study of early stage breast cancer tumors. Generated by immunoSEQ multiplex PCR, the TCRdb table keeps only in-frame clones and is missing some. The data show fewer than 70,000 clones, 80% seen once. Sequenced input: blood. These receptors all come from a person in their forties with breast cancer.

This chain connects TRBV15 to TRBJ1-3; weak D call: TRBD1 (6 bases). V shed 0 bases and J shed 4 bases, with 10 bases lying between them. Germline assignment: CDR1 LNHNV and CDR2 YYDKDF (reference sequence). This CDR3 has 15 residues. The CDR3 sequence is CATSRDQGTGNTIYF. CDR3 DNA sequence: TGTGCCACCAGCAGAGATCAGGGGACGGGAAACACCATATATTTT.

A single count supports this clone. This chain joins TRBV18 and TRBJ1-2; D call uncertain. V lost 2 bases to trimming and J lost 6 bases, with 16 bases between them. Germline CDR1 KGHSH, CDR2 LQKENI. The CDR3 is made up of 15 amino acids. The CDR3 protein is CASSPTGPVENGYTF. CDR3 sequence (DNA): TGTGCCAGCTCACCAACCGGACCGGTAGAAAATGGCTACACCTTC.

The rearrangement uses TRBV7-6 and TRBJ1-1, with TRBD1 matching 8 bases. V was pared by 5 bases and J by 5 bases, with 7 bases of the junction left unmatched. Germline CDR1 reads SGHVS; CDR2 reads FNYEAQ. The CDR3 totals 14 residues. Here the CDR3 DNA reads TGTGCCAGCAGCAGACAGGGGACGGATACTGAAGCTTTCTTT. Protein product: CASSRQGTDTEAFF.

The chain employs TRBV29-1 and TRBJ1-2, with 8 bases lining up with TRBD1. CDR1 and CDR2 from the germline V gene are SQVTM and ANQGSEA. This CDR3 spans 13 amino acids. Unmatched junction bases numbered 7, after V lost 6 bases and J lost 4 bases. The CDR3 sequence is CSVLDRVGYGYTF. The CDR3, as DNA: TGCAGCGTGCTGGACAGGGTAGGCTATGGCTACACCTTC.

V and J are TRBV5-1 and TRBJ2-5, with D perhaps matching TRBD2 (5 bases). The germline gives CDR1 SGHRS, CDR2 YFSETQ. V gave up 1 base and J gave up 2 bases, with 9 bases separating them. The CDR3 spans 14 residues. CDR3 sequence: CASSLHPGQETQYF. The CDR3 DNA is TGCGCCAGCAGCTTGCATCCGGGGCAAGAGACCCAGTACTTC.

This clone was found a few times. The J gene is TRBJ1-1, the V gene TRBV20-1; D ambiguous. This CDR3 comprises 11 residues. Trimming removed 7 bases at V and 0 bases at J, with 6 bases between. Looked up from germline, CDR1 is DFQATT and CDR2 is SNEGSKA (reference sequence). The CDR3 reads CSVPLNTEAFF. CDR3 nucleotides: TGCAGTGTCCCGCTGAACACTGAAGCTTTCTTT.

The V gene is TRBV6-6, the J gene TRBJ2-2, with no clear D. Trimming left V 0 bases short and J 4 bases short, with 12 bases between. Germline CDR1 MNHNY, CDR2 SVGAGI (reference sequence). There are 16 residues in the CDR3. The DNA of the CDR3 is TGTGCCAGCAGTTACTCACGCGGTACCTTCACCGGGGAGCTGTTTTTT. It encodes CASSYSRGTFTGELFF.

This clone was seen only once. CDR3 in amino acids: CAWRRNSPRETQYF. The CDR3 region has the DNA TGTGCCTGGAGACGAAATTCTCCGAGGGAGACCCAGTACTTC. This rearrangement joins TRBV30 to TRBJ2-5; D gene unclear. There are 14 residues in the CDR3. Deletions cut 3 bases from V and 5 bases from J, with 16 bases between. Per germline, CDR1 GTSNPN and CDR2 SVGIG (reference sequence).

V and J are TRBV19 and TRBJ1-2; D is unclear. CDR1 is LNHDA, CDR2 SQIVND, per germline (reference sequence). The CDR3 is 14 amino acids. V dropped 7 bases and J dropped 1 base, with 13 bases sitting between them. Written as DNA, the CDR3 is TGTGCCAGTAATCTTTCCTCCCTTAACTATGGCTACACCTTC. This translates into CASNLSSLNYGYTF.

The chain recombines TRBV2 with TRBJ1-5; D is uncertain. The germline CDR1 and CDR2 sequences are SNHLY and FYNNEI. Trimming took off 7 bases at V and 4 bases at J, with 11 bases between the two ends. The CDR3 spans 13 residues. This chain's CDR3 is CASIGEENQPQHF. DNA of the CDR3: TGTGCCAGCATAGGTGAGGAAAATCAGCCCCAGCATTTT.

This chain connects TRBV2 to TRBJ2-1; 7 bases line up with TRBD1. CDR3 length: 13 amino acids. The germline V gene has CDR1 SNHLY and CDR2 FYNNEI. Losses at the gene ends were 8 bases for V and 1 base for J; bases not matched to a gene: 2. The CDR3 region is CASQTGSYNEQFF. CDR3 DNA: TGTGCCAGCCAGACAGGGTCCTACAATGAGCAGTTCTTC.

This clone was recorded once. The V gene is TRBV7-9, the J gene TRBJ1-3; D is undetermined. Germline CDR1 reads SEHNR; CDR2 reads FQNEAQ (reference sequence). The ends were cut back, 5 bases at V and 6 bases at J, with 17 bases in the middle. The CDR3 has 15 residues. The CDR3, as DNA: TGTGCCAGCAGCGCGGACCGCCGGAGAGTAAACACCATATATTTT. Encoded protein: CASSADRRRVNTIYF. Based on the CDR3 plus reference TRBV7-9 and TRBJ1-3, the full variable domain is DTGVSQNPRHKITKRGQNVTFRCDPISEHNRLYWYRQTLGQGPEFLTYFQNEAQLEKSRLLSDRFSAERPKGSFSTLEIQRTEQGDSAMYLCASSADRRRVNTIYFGEGSWLTVV.

The chain combines TRBV10-3 with TRBJ1-1; D perhaps matches TRBD1 (6 bases). The CDR3 spans 17 residues. CDR1 ENHRY and CDR2 SYGVKD come from the germline V gene. The V end lost 2 bases, the J end lost 6 bases, and 22 bases lay between the germline ends. The CDR3 bases are TGTGCCATCAGTGAGCCGGAAAGAGGGGGTACGAGGGCTGAAGCTTTCTTT. It translates to CAISEPERGGTRAEAFF.

The chain couples TRBV12-5 to TRBJ2-1, with 15 nucleotides matching TRBD2. CDR1 is LGHNT and CDR2 is FRNRAP in the germline V gene. With V trimmed by 3 bases and J by 4 bases, 16 bases remained unmatched. This CDR3 spans 21 amino acids. The CDR3 reads CASGFATVPGLAGGQYNEQFF. In DNA form, the CDR3 reads TGTGCTAGTGGTTTCGCGACGGTCCCGGGACTAGCGGGAGGCCAATACAATGAGCAGTTCTTC.

The chain links TRBV5-1 to TRBJ2-5; 11 bases map to TRBD2. Germline V lookup: CDR1 SGHRS, CDR2 YFSETQ. The CDR3 is 15 amino acids. The junction had 4 bases not matched to a gene; V was cut back by 4 bases and J by 2 bases. The CDR3 loop reads CASSPGTSGQETQYF. The CDR3 DNA is TGCGCCAGCAGCCCTGGGACTAGCGGACAAGAGACCCAGTACTTC.

The V call is TRBV14, the J call TRBJ2-7; 8 positions match TRBD1. This CDR3 is built from 14 residues. The germline V gene encodes CDR1 SGHDN and CDR2 FVKESK. With 3 bases clipped from V and 5 bases from J, the junction kept 6 bases outside the gene matches. Written as DNA, the CDR3 is TGTGCCAGCAGCCAGGGGACAGGAGGGAACGAGCAGTACTTC. The encoded protein is CASSQGTGGNEQYF.

The table lists this clone with a count of one. The chain joins TRBV28 to TRBJ2-7; D is perhaps TRBD1 (6 bases). V gave up 4 bases and J gave up 5 bases, with 12 bases separating them. The CDR3 is 13 residues long. Germline CDR1 and CDR2: MDHEN and SYDVKM. DNA for the CDR3: TGTGCCAGCAGTTGGACAGAGGGCCACGAGCAGTACTTC. Protein: CASSWTEGHEQYF.

The chain employs TRBV5-1 and TRBJ2-2; 8 bases fit TRBD1. Germline V CDR1 and CDR2: SGHRS, YFSETQ. CDR3 length equals 16 residues. Trimming removed 5 bases from V and 5 bases from J; junction bases left unmatched: 11. The CDR3 DNA sequence: TGCGCCAGCAGACCTACTGGACAGGGCGGAACCGGGGAGCTGTTTTTT. This sequence encodes CASRPTGQGGTGELFF.

This sequence joins TRBV9 and TRBJ1-1; perhaps TRBD1 as D (5 bases). Trimming pared 3 bases from V and 1 base from J, leaving 10 bases between. The CDR3 length is 14 residues. Germline V gives CDR1 SGDLS, CDR2 YYNGEE. The CDR3 DNA reads as TGTGCCAGCAGCGCCCTGGGGGAGAACACTGAAGCTTTCTTT. Its translation: CASSALGENTEAFF. The complete variable domain, with remaining parts taken from reference TRBV9 and TRBJ1-1, reads DSGVTQTPKHLITATGQRVTLRCSPRSGDLSVYWYQQSLDQGLQFLIQYYNGEERAKGNILERFSAQQFPDLHSELNLSSLELGDSALYFCASSALGENTEAFFGQGTRLTVV.

V is TRBV19 and J is TRBJ1-1; the match to TRBD1 covers 12 bases. This CDR3 has 17 amino acids. Germline V gene lookup returns CDR1 LNHDA and CDR2 SQIVND (reference sequence). Germline trimming cut 7 bases from V and 3 bases from J; bases unmatched to any gene: 12. The chain's CDR3 is CASTLRDRGRRDTEAFF. In DNA, the CDR3 is TGTGCCAGTACCCTACGGGACAGGGGGCGAAGGGACACTGAAGCTTTCTTT.

This clone appeared a single time. V is TRBV2 and J is TRBJ2-5; D call uncertain. There are 12 residues in the CDR3. The germline gives CDR1 SNHLY, CDR2 FYNNEI. V shed 5 bases and J shed 5 bases, with 9 bases lying between them. CDR3 DNA sequence: TGTGCCAGCAGTACTACGTGGGAGACCCAGTACTTC. Its translation: CASSTTWETQYF.

The chain uses TRBV7-2 and TRBJ1-2; the match to TRBD1 covers 7 bases. The length of the CDR3 is 14 residues. Unmatched junction bases numbered 3, after V lost 5 bases and J lost 0 bases. Germline-derived CDR1 and CDR2 are SGHTA and FQGNSA. The CDR3 sequence is CASSPGQPNYGYTF. In DNA, the CDR3 is TGTGCCAGCAGCCCGGGACAGCCTAACTATGGCTACACCTTC.

The chain is built from TRBV28 and TRBJ1-5; D call uncertain. The CDR3 runs 14 residues. Germline V gene data show CDR1 as MDHEN and CDR2 as SYDVKM. The V gene lost 5 bases and the J gene lost 3 bases, with 11 bases spanning the gap. CDR3 sequence reads: CASSTDRPNQPQHF. For the CDR3, the DNA is TGTGCCAGCAGTACAGACCGTCCCAATCAGCCCCAGCATTTT.

The chain uses TRBV6-1 and TRBJ2-2; D is unresolved. This CDR3 contains 13 residues. CDR1 and CDR2 from the germline V gene are MNHNS and SASEGT. V lost 2 bases, J lost 4 bases, and 5 bases lay in between. Here the CDR3 reads CASSERTTGELFF. CDR3 DNA: TGTGCCAGCAGTGAAAGGACCACCGGGGAGCTGTTTTTT.

V usage is TRBV5-1 and J usage is TRBJ2-3, with D unclear. Germline V CDR1 and CDR2: SGHRS, YFSETQ. The V end was cut by 4 bases, the J end by 1 base, with 13 bases between. The CDR3 is 15 residues long. CDR3 loop: CASSREGRGTDTQYF. CDR3 nucleotides: TGCGCCAGCAGCCGCGAAGGACGCGGCACAGATACGCAGTATTTT.

This clone was counted only a few times. The chain joins TRBV6-1 to TRBJ1-5; 7 bases are shared with TRBD1. This CDR3 region has 14 residues. The germline V gene encodes CDR1 MNHNS and CDR2 SASEGT. V shed 10 bases and J 5 bases; nucleotides not matched to a gene: 11. Here the CDR3 reads CATMDRILDQPQHF. CDR3 sequence (DNA): TGTGCCACCATGGACAGGATCCTTGATCAGCCCCAGCATTTT.